The text below deals with one TCR delta chain. This clone is assessed as medium-sized (0.01 to 0.1%). Its target antigen remains unknown. Base qualities are not at hand, and no much larger clone is one base apart. The sample originates from a study of gamma-delta chains in newborns, infants, children (dated by TCRdb to the late 2010s). Notes on the research overall: According to the title of the study, polyclonal expansion of innate gammadelta T cells immediately after birth is driven by microbial exposure. Right after human newborns were born, the researchers looked at the way microbial exposure shaped their populations of innate gammadelta T cells.

The CDR3 spans 15 residues, from the cysteine through the phenylalanine. Solely the CDR3 DNA is kept, with 45 bases framed from the first base. Relative to germline, V is 3 bases shorter and J is 0 bases shorter, with 13 bases between their ends. CDR1 and CDR2 were assigned from the germline V gene as GEAIGNYY and EKD. The instrument was an Illumina MiSeq. TCRdb recomputed clones from the public reads with CATT; identical DNA rows were then combined. This sample has approximately 5,200 delta-chain clones in its table, and less than 6% of those were observed once. The ten largest clonotypes hold about 6% of the sample.

The chain was built from TRDV2 and TRDJ1; no D gene call is confident. The receptor comes from a child who was a newborn, infant or young child, either healthy, febrile or measles-vaccinated (not recorded which). Sequenced: blood. Read as DNA, the sequence is TGTGCCTGTGACGCTATAGCCCCATACACCGATAAACTCATCTTT. Its product reads: CACDAIAPYTDKLIF.